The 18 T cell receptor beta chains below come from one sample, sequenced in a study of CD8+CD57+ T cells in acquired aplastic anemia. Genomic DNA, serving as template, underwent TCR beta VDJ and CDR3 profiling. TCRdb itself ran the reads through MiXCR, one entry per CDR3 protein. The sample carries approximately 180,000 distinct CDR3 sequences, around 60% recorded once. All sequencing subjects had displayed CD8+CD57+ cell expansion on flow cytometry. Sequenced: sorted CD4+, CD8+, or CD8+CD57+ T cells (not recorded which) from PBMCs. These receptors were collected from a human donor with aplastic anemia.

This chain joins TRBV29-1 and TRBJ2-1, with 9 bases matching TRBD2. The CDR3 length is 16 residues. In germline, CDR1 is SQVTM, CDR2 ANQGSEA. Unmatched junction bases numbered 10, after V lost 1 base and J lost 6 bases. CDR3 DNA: TGCAGCGTTGAAGGAGGGGCGGGGGGGCATTTCAATGAGCAGTTCTTC. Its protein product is CSVEGGAGGHFNEQFF.

CDR3 protein: CASSLGGLLYGYTF. The CDR3 nucleotides are TGTGCCAGCAGCTTAGGAGGACTGCTCTATGGCTACACCTTC. The chain employs TRBV7-9 and TRBJ1-2; D not resolved. Trimming cost V 1 base and J 4 bases, with 10 bases left between them. The CDR3 contains 14 residues. Germline-derived CDR1 and CDR2 are SEHNR and FQNEAQ (reference sequence). Together with reference TRBV7-9 and TRBJ1-2, the CDR3 gives the full variable domain: DTGVSQNPRHKITKRGQNVTFRCDPISEHNRLYWYRQTLGQGPEFLTYFQNEAQLEKSRLLSDRFSAERPKGSFSTLEIQRTEQGDSAMYLCASSLGGLLYGYTFGSGTRLTVV.

The CDR3, as DNA: TGTGCCAGCAGTTTTGACCCGCTAGGAGAAGCTTTCTTT. Protein: CASSFDPLGEAFF. V gene TRBV7-2 combines with J gene TRBJ1-1, with D unresolved. Trimming shortened V by 6 bases and J by 8 bases, and 16 bases separated the two germline ends. The germline CDR1 and CDR2 sequences are SGHTA and FQGNSA. The CDR3 is made up of 13 amino acids. The variable domain in full, completed from reference TRBV7-2 and TRBJ1-1, reads GAGVSQSPSNKVTEKGKDVELRCDPISGHTALYWYRQSLGQGLEFLIYFQGNSAPDKSGLPSDRFSAERTGGSVSTLTIQRTQQEDSAVYLCASSFDPLGEAFFGQGTRLTVV.

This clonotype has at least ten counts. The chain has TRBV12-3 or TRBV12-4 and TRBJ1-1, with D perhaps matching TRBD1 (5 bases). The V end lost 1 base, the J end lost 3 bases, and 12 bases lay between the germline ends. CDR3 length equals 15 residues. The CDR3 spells CASSLVTGRDTEAFF. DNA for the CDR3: TGTGCCAGCAGTTTAGTTACGGGGCGGGACACTGAAGCTTTCTTT.

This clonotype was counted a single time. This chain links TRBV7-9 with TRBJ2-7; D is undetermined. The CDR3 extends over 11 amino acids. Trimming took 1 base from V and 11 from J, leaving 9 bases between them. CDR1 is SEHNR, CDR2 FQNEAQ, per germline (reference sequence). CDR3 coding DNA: TGTGCCAGCAGCTTAGGGCCGAGCGAGTACTTC. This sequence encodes CASSLGPSEYF.

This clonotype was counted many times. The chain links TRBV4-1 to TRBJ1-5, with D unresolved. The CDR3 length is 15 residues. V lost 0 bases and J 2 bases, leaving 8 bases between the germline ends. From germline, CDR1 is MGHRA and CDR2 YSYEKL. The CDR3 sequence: CASSQDGGGNQPQHF. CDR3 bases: TGCGCCAGCAGCCAAGACGGTGGTGGCAATCAGCCCCAGCATTTT.

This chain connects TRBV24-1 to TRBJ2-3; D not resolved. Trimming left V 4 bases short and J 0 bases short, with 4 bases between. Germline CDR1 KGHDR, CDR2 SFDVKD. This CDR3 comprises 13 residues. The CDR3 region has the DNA TGTGCCACCAGTGAGGGGAGCACAGATACGCAGTATTTT. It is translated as CATSEGSTDTQYF.

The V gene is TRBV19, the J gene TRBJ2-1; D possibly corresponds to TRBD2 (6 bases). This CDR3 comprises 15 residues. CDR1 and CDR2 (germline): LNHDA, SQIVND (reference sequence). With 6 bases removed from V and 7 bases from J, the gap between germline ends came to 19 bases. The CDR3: CASRARGGVWNEQFF. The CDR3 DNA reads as TGTGCCAGTAGAGCTCGGGGCGGGGTATGGAATGAGCAGTTCTTC.

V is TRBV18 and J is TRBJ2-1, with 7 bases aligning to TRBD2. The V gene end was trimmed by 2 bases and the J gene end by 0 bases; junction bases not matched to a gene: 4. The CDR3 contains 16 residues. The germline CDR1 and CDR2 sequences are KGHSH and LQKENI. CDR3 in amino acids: CASSPGPGGSYNEQFF. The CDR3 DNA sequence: TGTGCCAGCTCACCAGGGCCGGGGGGCTCCTACAATGAGCAGTTCTTC.

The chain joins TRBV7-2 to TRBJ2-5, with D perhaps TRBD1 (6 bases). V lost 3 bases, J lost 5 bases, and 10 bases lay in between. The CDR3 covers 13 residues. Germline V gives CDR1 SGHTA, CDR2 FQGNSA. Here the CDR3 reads CASSLYRAETQYF. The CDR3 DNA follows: TGTGCCAGCAGCTTGTACAGGGCTGAGACCCAGTACTTC.

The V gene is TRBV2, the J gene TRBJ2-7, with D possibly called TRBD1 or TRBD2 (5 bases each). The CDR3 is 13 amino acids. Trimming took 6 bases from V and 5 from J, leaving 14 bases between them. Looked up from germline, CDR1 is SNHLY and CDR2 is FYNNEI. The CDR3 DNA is TGTGCCAGCAGCTATCCCGGGGCAGACGAGCAGTACTTC. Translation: CASSYPGADEQYF.

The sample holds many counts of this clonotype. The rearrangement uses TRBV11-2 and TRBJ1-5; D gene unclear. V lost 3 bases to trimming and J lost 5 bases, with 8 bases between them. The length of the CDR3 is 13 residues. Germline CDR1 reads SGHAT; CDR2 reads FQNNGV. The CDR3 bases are TGTGCCAGCAGCTTTGACCTCCATCAGCCCCAGCATTTT. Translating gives CASSFDLHQPQHF.

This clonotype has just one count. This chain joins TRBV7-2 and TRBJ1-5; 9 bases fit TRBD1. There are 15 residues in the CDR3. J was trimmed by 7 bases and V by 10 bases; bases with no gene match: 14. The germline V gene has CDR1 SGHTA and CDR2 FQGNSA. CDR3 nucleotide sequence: TGTGCCACCACCCGGGACAGGGTACCGGGGCAGCCCCAGCATTTT. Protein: CATTRDRVPGQPQHF.

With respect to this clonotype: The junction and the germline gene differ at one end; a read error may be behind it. CDR3 protein: CASGDSDTAPETANYGYTF. CDR3 coding DNA: TGTGCCAGCGGTGATTCTGACACGGCCCCAGAAACGGCCAACTATGGCTACACCTTC. J is TRBJ1-2 and V is TRBV25-1, with D unresolved. Germline CDR1 is MGHDK and CDR2 is SYGVNS. The CDR3 contains 19 residues.

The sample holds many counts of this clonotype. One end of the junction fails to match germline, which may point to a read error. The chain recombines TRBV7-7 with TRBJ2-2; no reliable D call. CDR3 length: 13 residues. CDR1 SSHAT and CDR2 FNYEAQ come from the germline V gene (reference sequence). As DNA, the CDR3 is TGTGCTAGCAGCTTAAACAGCGCGGAGGAGCTGTTTTTT. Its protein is CASSLNSAEELFF.

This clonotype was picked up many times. The CDR3 spells CASGPGQSYEQYF. In nucleotides, the CDR3 is TGTGCTAGTGGTCCGGGACAGTCCTACGAGCAGTACTTC. The rearrangement joins TRBV12-5 to TRBJ2-7, with TRBD1 matching 7 bases. J gave up 1 base and V 5 bases, and 2 bases lay outside the gene matches. Per germline, CDR1 LGHNT and CDR2 FRNRAP. There are 13 residues in the CDR3.

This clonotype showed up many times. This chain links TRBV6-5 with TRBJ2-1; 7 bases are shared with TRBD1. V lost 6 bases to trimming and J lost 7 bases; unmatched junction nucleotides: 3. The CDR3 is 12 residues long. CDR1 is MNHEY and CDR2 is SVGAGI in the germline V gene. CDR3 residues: CASSPTGNEQFF. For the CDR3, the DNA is TGTGCCAGCAGCCCGACAGGGAATGAGCAGTTCTTC.

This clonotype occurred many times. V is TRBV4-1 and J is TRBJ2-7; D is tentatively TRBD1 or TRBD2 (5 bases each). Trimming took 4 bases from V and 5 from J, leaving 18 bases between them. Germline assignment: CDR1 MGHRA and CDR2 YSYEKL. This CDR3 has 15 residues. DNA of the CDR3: TGCGCCAGCAGCCTCTATGACGGGACCTTCGACGAGCAGTACTTC. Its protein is CASSLYDGTFDEQYF.